The T cell receptor (beta chain) described here comes from a study of T cell responses to AZD1222 COVID-19 vaccine. The study's findings and limits: There were mostly white British donors and more females than males, and clonal diversity was possibly underestimated. Two doses of AZD1222 preceded a rise in Spike-specific TCR breadth and depth.

As for this clone: Its target is unknown.

V trimming: 1 base; J trimming: 9 bases; junction bases outside the gene matches: 6. Germline V gene data show CDR1 as SGHTA and CDR2 as FQGTGA. CDR3 length equals 15 residues. Assay: immunoSEQ multiplex PCR; the TCRdb copy retains only in-frame clones and omits some. Here the sample spans around 54,000 clones, 75% to 90% being singletons. Pooled in the analysis were second doses at about 4 or about 12 weeks. This clonotype originated in an adult who received the AZD1222 COVID-19 vaccine. Sample: peripheral blood, taken 28 days after the second AZD1222 dose. The chain uses TRBV7-3 and TRBJ2-1; 10 bases agree with TRBD2. For the CDR3, the DNA is TGTGCCAGCAGCTTAAGGTTAGCGGGAGGAGGTGAGCAGTTCTTC. Translation: CASSLRLAGGGEQFF.